The entry below gives a single T cell receptor (beta chain) sequence along with its context. This record comes from a study of T-cell reconstitution after alpha-beta-depleted transplantation in children. Molecular barcoding with unique molecular identifiers was used for the TCRbeta library. Each CDR3 protein gets one entry after TCRdb re-called the PCR reads with MiXCR. The sample has roughly 150,000 distinct CDR3 sequences, approximately 12% seen once. Trimming cost V 3 bases and J 8 bases; bases outside gene matches: 7. The CDR3 runs 13 residues. CDR1 and CDR2 from the germline V gene are SGDLS and YYNGEE.

The sequence was obtained from a boy aged 2 to 10 with acute myeloid leukemia, due to receive a stem cell transplant. The sample consisted of PBMCs, taken before TCRalphabeta/CD19-depleted stem cell transplant. The rearrangement links TRBV9 to TRBJ1-1; 7 nucleotides agree with TRBD1. The CDR3 here is CASSAGTVSEAFF. Written as DNA, the CDR3 is TGTGCCAGCAGCGCCGGGACAGTATCCGAAGCTTTCTTT.